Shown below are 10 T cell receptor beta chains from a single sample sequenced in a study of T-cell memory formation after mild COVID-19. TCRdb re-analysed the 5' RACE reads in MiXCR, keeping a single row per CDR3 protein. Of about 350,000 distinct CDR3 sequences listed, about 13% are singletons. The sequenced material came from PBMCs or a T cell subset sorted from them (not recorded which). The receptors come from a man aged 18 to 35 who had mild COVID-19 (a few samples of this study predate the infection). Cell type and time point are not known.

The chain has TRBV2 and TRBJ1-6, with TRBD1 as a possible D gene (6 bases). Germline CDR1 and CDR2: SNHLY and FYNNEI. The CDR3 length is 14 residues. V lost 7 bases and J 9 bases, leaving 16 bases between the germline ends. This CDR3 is CASNRQESVSPLHF. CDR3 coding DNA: TGTGCCAGCAATAGACAGGAGAGCGTTTCACCCCTCCACTTT.

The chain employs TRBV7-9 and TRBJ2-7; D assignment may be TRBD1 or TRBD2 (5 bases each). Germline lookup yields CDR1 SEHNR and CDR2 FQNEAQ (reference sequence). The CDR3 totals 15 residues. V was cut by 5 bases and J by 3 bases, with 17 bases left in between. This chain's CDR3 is CASSNSGGGGYEQYV. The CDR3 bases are TGTGCCAGCAGCAACTCAGGCGGTGGGGGCTACGAGCAGTACGTC.

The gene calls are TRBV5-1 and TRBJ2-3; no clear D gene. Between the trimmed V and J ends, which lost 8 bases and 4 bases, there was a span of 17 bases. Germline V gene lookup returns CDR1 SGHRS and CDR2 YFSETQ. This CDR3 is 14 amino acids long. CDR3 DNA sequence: TGCGCCAGTTCCAGTGGGTCCCCGCCAGATACGCAGTATTTT. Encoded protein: CASSSGSPPDTQYF.

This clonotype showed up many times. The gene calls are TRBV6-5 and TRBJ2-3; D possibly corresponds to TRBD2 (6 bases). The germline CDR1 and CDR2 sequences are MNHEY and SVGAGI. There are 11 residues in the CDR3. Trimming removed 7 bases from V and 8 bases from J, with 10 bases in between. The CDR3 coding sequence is TGTGCCAGCACCCTGGGAGGTACGCAGTATTTT. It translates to CASTLGGTQYF.

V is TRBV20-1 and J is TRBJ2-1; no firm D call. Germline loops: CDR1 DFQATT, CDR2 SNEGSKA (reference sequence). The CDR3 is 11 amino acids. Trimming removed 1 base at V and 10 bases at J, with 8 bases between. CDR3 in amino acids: CSARVGREQFF. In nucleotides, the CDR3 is TGCAGTGCTAGAGTCGGCCGGGAGCAGTTCTTC.

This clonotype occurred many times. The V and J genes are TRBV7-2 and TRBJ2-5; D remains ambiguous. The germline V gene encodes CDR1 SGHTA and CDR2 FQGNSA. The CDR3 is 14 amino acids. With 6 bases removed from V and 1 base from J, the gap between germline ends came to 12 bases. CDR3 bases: TGTGCCAGCAGTCCCCAAGGGTCCCAAGAGACCCAGTACTTC. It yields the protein CASSPQGSQETQYF.

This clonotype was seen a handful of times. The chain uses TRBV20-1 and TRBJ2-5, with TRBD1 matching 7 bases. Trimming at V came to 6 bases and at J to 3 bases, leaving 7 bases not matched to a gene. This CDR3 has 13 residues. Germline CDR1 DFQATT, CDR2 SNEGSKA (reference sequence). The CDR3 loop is CSARTGGKETQYF. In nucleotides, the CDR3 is TGCAGTGCCCGGACAGGAGGAAAAGAGACCCAGTACTTC.

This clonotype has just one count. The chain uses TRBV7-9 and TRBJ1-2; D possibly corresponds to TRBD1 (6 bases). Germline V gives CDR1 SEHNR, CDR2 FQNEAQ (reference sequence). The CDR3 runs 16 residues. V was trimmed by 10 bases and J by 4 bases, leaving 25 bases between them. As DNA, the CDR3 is TGTGCCATCCAGGAGGTGGGGGGCGCCCCGCTCTATGGCTACACCTTC. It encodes CAIQEVGGAPLYGYTF.

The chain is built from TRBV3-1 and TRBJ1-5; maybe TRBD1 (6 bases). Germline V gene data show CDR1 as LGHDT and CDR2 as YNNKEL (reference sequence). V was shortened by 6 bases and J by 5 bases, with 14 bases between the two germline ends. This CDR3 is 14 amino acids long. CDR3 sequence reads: CASSPTRGDQPQHF. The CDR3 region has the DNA TGTGCCAGCAGTCCAACCAGGGGTGATCAGCCCCAGCATTTT.

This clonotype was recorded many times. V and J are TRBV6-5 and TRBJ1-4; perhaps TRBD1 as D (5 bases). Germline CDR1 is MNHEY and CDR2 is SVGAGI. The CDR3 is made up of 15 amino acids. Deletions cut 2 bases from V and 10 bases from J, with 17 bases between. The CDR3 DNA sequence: TGTGCCAGCAGTTACCGGGACCAGGGAGGTCGAAAACTGTTTTTT. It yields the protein CASSYRDQGGRKLFF.